These T cell receptor beta chains were read from a single sample in a study of blood T cell repertoires in COVID-19. Produced via immunoSEQ multiplex PCR; TCRdb's table is partial and in-frame only. The table records 150,000 to 200,000 clones, roughly 82% of them present only once. Sequencing was done on a sample of PBMCs or T cells enriched from blood (not recorded which). These receptors were obtained from a man aged 45 to 65 who had recovered from COVID-19. CDR3s include the opening cysteine and the closing phenylalanine or tryptophan. Fields, in order: CDR3 protein, CDR3 DNA, clone size, D gene, J gene, V gene. A D gene is named only where the DNA matches it firmly. Only some rows state a clone size, as once, few, many or a class for expanded clones.

CDR3: CASRNRQNTGELFF
DNA: TGCGCCAGCAGGAATCGACAAAACACCGGGGAGCTGTTTTTT
size: once
D: -
J: TRBJ2-2
V: TRBV23-1

CDR3: CASSLTTENTEAFF
DNA: TGTGCCAGCAGCTTGACGACAGAGAACACTGAAGCTTTCTTT
size: -
D: -
J: TRBJ1-1
V: TRBV5-4

CDR3: CASSDNTPTEQYF
DNA: TGTGCCAGTAGCGACAATACCCCTACCGAGCAGTACTTC
size: -
D: -
J: TRBJ2-7
V: TRBV19

CDR3: CASGSARGYNTF
DNA: TGTGCCAGCGGCTCGGCCAGGGGATATAATACCTTC
size: -
D: -
J: TRBJ1-2
V: TRBV5-8

CDR3: CASSQGDTDTQYF
DNA: TGCGCCAGCAGCCAAGGAGACACAGATACGCAGTATTTT
size: -
D: -
J: TRBJ2-3
V: TRBV5-1

CDR3: CASSPKGGGEAGELFF
DNA: TGTGCCAGCTCCCCAAAGGGCGGGGGCGAAGCCGGGGAGCTGTTTTTT
size: few
D: -
J: TRBJ2-2
V: TRBV18

CDR3: CSVSGQVHTGELFF
DNA: TGCAGCGTTTCGGGACAGGTACACACCGGGGAGCTGTTTTTT
size: -
D: TRBD1
J: TRBJ2-2
V: TRBV29-1

CDR3: CASSTLAGGTNEQFF
DNA: TGTGCCAGCAGCACGCTAGCGGGGGGTACCAATGAGCAGTTCTTC
size: -
D: -
J: TRBJ2-1
V: TRBV21-1

CDR3: CASSPGGGINGYTF
DNA: TGTGCCAGCAGCCCCGGTGGGGGGATTAACGGCTACACCTTC
size: -
D: -
J: TRBJ1-2
V: TRBV7-2

CDR3: CASSNGVATNEKLFF
DNA: TGTGCCAGCAGCAACGGGGTGGCAACTAATGAAAAACTGTTTTTT
size: -
D: -
J: TRBJ1-4
V: TRBV5-5

CDR3: CASSLSGAGNNSPLHF
DNA: TGTGCCAGCAGCCTGAGCGGGGCTGGAAATAATTCACCCCTCCACTTT
size: -
D: -
J: TRBJ1-6
V: TRBV7-3

CDR3: CASSFAGGNTIYF
DNA: TGTGCCAGCAGTTTCGCGGGAGGAAACACCATATATTTT
size: -
D: -
J: TRBJ1-3
V: TRBV12-3/TRBV12-4

CDR3: CASSPGGGLPQYF
DNA: TGCGCCAGCAGCCCGGGGGGGGGCCTTCCGCAGTATTTT
size: -
D: TRBD2
J: TRBJ2-3
V: TRBV5-1

CDR3: CASSLEDRAQNTQYF
DNA: TGTGCCAGCAGCTTAGAGGACAGAGCACAGAATACGCAGTATTTT
size: medium-sized
D: -
J: TRBJ2-3
V: TRBV13

CDR3: CASSILVAGAYNEQFF
DNA: TGTGCCAGCAGTATACTCGTAGCGGGGGCCTACAATGAGCAGTTCTTC
size: -
D: TRBD2
J: TRBJ2-1
V: TRBV28

CDR3: CASSLVGLAGDEQYF
DNA: TGCGCCAGCAGCTTGGTAGGACTAGCGGGGGATGAGCAGTACTTC
size: -
D: TRBD2
J: TRBJ2-7
V: TRBV5-1

CDR3: CASSVITGGRDYTF
DNA: TGTGCCAGCAGCGTAATAACAGGGGGCAGAGACTACACCTTC
size: -
D: TRBD1
J: TRBJ1-2
V: TRBV6-5

CDR3: CASSNRGSYGYTF
DNA: TGCGCCAGCTCCAACAGGGGAAGCTATGGCTACACCTTC
size: -
D: TRBD1
J: TRBJ1-2
V: TRBV5-1

CDR3: CASSLGRGWGSTDTQYF
DNA: TGTGCCAGCAGCTTAGGTCGGGGTTGGGGTAGCACAGATACGCAGTATTTT
size: -
D: -
J: TRBJ2-3
V: TRBV7-9

CDR3: CASSSTGWNEKLFF
DNA: TGTGCCAGCAGCTCGACAGGGTGGAACGAAAAACTGTTTTTT
size: many
D: TRBD1
J: TRBJ1-4
V: TRBV7-9

CDR3: CASSNRQKRGGFRSYEQYF
DNA: TGTGCCAGTAGTAACAGACAGAAACGAGGGGGATTTCGGTCCTACGAGCAGTACTTC
size: -
D: -
J: TRBJ2-7
V: TRBV19

CDR3: CASSPTTGRGNTIYF
DNA: TGTGCCAGCAGCCCTACGACAGGGCGGGGAAACACCATATATTTT
size: once
D: TRBD1
J: TRBJ1-3
V: TRBV11-2

CDR3: CASSEARGTANEQFF
DNA: TGTGCCAGCAGTGAAGCGCGAGGGACAGCAAATGAGCAGTTCTTC
size: -
D: TRBD1
J: TRBJ2-1
V: TRBV2

CDR3: CASSLGGTATNEKLFF
DNA: TGCGCCAGCAGCTTGGGGGGGACAGCAACTAATGAAAAACTGTTTTTT
size: -
D: TRBD1
J: TRBJ1-4
V: TRBV5-1

CDR3: CASSLDNTDTQYF
DNA: TGCGCCAGCAGCCTCGACAACACAGATACGCAGTATTTT
size: -
D: -
J: TRBJ2-3
V: TRBV5-1

CDR3: CASSGRNSNQPQHF
DNA: TGTGCCAGCAGTGGGCGGAATAGCAATCAGCCCCAGCATTTT
size: -
D: -
J: TRBJ1-5
V: TRBV2

CDR3: CASSQRTAGLTEAFF
DNA: TGTGCCAGCTCACAACGGACAGCGGGATTGACTGAAGCTTTCTTT
size: -
D: -
J: TRBJ1-1
V: TRBV18

CDR3: CASTRQGADYGYTF
DNA: TGTGCCAGCACCCGACAGGGGGCGGACTATGGCTACACCTTC
size: few
D: TRBD1
J: TRBJ1-2
V: TRBV5-6

CDR3: CAWTGTGRFHEQYF
DNA: TGTGCCTGGACGGGTACAGGGCGCTTTCACGAGCAGTACTTC
size: few
D: -
J: TRBJ2-7
V: TRBV30

CDR3: CASSLAGANYGYTF
DNA: TGTGCCAGCAGCTTAGCGGGGGCTAACTATGGCTACACCTTC
size: -
D: -
J: TRBJ1-2
V: TRBV11-2

CDR3: CASSQPGQHHNEQFF
DNA: TGTGCCAGCAGCCAGCCGGGACAGCACCACAATGAGCAGTTCTTC
size: -
D: -
J: TRBJ2-1
V: TRBV21-1

CDR3: CASSIGRGFMVLTEAFF
DNA: TGTGCCAGTAGTATAGGGCGAGGCTTCATGGTTTTAACTGAAGCTTTCTTT
size: few
D: -
J: TRBJ1-1
V: TRBV19

CDR3: CASSLEGRGSYNEQFF
DNA: TGCGCCAGCAGCTTGGAGGGCAGGGGGTCCTACAATGAGCAGTTCTTC
size: -
D: TRBD1
J: TRBJ2-1
V: TRBV5-1

CDR3: CASSLQELSYNEQFF
DNA: TGTGCCAGCAGTCTCCAGGAATTGTCCTACAATGAGCAGTTCTTC
size: -
D: -
J: TRBJ2-1
V: TRBV6-5

CDR3: CASSQGGRATQYF
DNA: TGTGCCAGCAGCCAGGGGGGGCGGGCTACGCAGTATTTT
size: -
D: -
J: TRBJ2-3
V: TRBV4-2

CDR3: CASSVTGSPREQYF
DNA: TGTGCCAGCAGCGTAACCGGTTCTCCTAGGGAGCAGTACTTC
size: -
D: -
J: TRBJ2-7
V: TRBV9

CDR3: CASSLHDVGLAGTGELFF
DNA: TGCGCCAGCAGCTTACATGACGTAGGACTAGCGGGGACCGGGGAGCTGTTTTTT
size: -
D: TRBD2
J: TRBJ2-2
V: TRBV5-1

CDR3: CATSEGGSGYTF
DNA: TGTGCCACCAGTGAGGGTGGGAGTGGCTACACCTTC
size: -
D: -
J: TRBJ1-2
V: TRBV24-1

CDR3: CASSPEGQPQHF
DNA: TGTGCCAGCAGCCCCGAGGGTCAGCCCCAGCATTTT
size: -
D: -
J: TRBJ1-5
V: TRBV7-9

CDR3: CASSLGTGGRSGKLFF
DNA: TGTGCCAGCAGCTTAGGGACAGGGGGCCGTTCGGGAAAACTGTTTTTT
size: -
D: TRBD1
J: TRBJ1-4
V: TRBV7-9

CDR3: CASSLVGGDNSPLHF
DNA: TGCGCCAGCAGCTTGGTCGGGGGAGATAATTCACCCCTCCACTTT
size: -
D: -
J: TRBJ1-6
V: TRBV5-1

CDR3: CASSPSMRPQHF
DNA: TGTGCCAGCAGTCCCTCTATGAGGCCCCAGCATTTT
size: -
D: -
J: TRBJ1-5
V: TRBV28

CDR3: CASSSQGSSYEQYF
DNA: TGTGCCAGCAGCTCACAGGGGAGCTCCTACGAGCAGTACTTC
size: -
D: TRBD1
J: TRBJ2-7
V: TRBV7-2